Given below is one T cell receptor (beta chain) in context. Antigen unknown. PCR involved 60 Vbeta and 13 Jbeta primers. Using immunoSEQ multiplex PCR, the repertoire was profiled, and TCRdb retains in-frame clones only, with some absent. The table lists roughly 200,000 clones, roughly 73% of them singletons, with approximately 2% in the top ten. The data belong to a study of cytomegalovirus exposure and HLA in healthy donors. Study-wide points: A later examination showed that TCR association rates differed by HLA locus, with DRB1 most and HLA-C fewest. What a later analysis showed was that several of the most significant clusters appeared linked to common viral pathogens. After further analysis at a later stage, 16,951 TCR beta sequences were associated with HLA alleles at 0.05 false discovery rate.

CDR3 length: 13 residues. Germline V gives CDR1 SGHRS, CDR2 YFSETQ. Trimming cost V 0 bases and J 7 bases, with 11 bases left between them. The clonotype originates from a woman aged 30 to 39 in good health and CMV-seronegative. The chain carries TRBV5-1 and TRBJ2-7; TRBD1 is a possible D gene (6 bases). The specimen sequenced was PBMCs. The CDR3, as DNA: TGCGCCAGCAGCTTGGTGGGGGCTGGGGAGCAGTACTTC. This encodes CASSLVGAGEQYF.